A single sample gave rise to the 26 T cell receptor beta chains below, sequenced in a study of spatial heterogeneity in lung cancer. Via MiXCR, TCRdb re-called the 5' RACE reads, giving one row per CDR3 protein. The top ten hold 6.8% of the sample, which has approximately 15,000 distinct CDR3 sequences, 5% to 8% seen once. Study results and caveats: In tumors, expanded intratumoral alpha and beta TCR counts tracked mutation counts.

Time point in this sample: sample taken at primary tumor resection. Their antigen targets remain unknown. The sample in question was lung tumor tissue, obtained at surgery. The receptors here all came from a male donor with early-stage non-small cell lung cancer.

Judged by abundance, this clonotype is medium-sized. This beta chain represents an off-target read in a library built for alpha chains; its size is of limited meaning. In DNA form, the CDR3 reads TGTGCCAGCAGTTATGACGGGAATCAGCCCCAGCATTTT. Its protein product is CASSYDGNQPQHF. This chain links TRBV6-5 with TRBJ1-5; D unclear. Per germline, CDR1 MNHEY and CDR2 SVGAGI. CDR3 length: 13 residues. V was clipped by 3 bases and J by 4 bases, with 7 bases between them.

This clonotype was seen many times. This beta chain lies outside the target of a library built for alpha chains; its clone size means little. This sequence joins TRBV20-1 and TRBJ2-7, with TRBD1 identical over 9 bases. Trimming took 5 bases from V and 6 from J; bases not matched to a gene: 2. CDR3 size: 11 residues. Germline CDR1 DFQATT, CDR2 SNEGSKA (reference sequence). The CDR3 nucleotides read TGCAGTGCTGCGACAGGGGGCGAGCAGTACTTC. Encoded protein: CSAATGGEQYF.

The sample holds many counts of this clonotype. Since it is a stray read in a library aimed at alpha chains, this beta chain has a size that is not meaningful. J is TRBJ2-5 and V is TRBV7-3; 7 positions match TRBD2. This CDR3 contains 15 residues. V was clipped by 4 bases and J by 5 bases; unmatched bases: 10. The germline CDR1 and CDR2 sequences are SGHTA and FQGTGA. The CDR3: CASSSNGGFMETQYF. In nucleotides, the CDR3 is TGTGCCAGCAGCTCGAACGGGGGGTTCATGGAGACCCAGTACTTC.

This clonotype was recorded at least ten times. This beta chain is an unintended read in a library built for alpha chains; its size means little. The genes are TRBV28 and TRBJ1-5, with a possible D match to TRBD1 (5 bases). Trimming left V 6 bases short and J 9 bases short, with 12 bases between. The CDR3 runs 12 residues. Germline V gene data show CDR1 as MDHEN and CDR2 as SYDVKM. CDR3 protein: CASRGLLGPQHF. The CDR3, as DNA: TGTGCCAGCAGGGGACTTCTGGGGCCCCAGCATTTT. Complete variable domain (other parts from reference TRBV28 and TRBJ1-5): DVKVTQSSRYLVKRTGEKVFLECVQDMDHENMFWYRQDPGLGLRLIYFSYDVKMKEKGDIPEGYSVSREKKERFSLILESASTNQTSMYLCASRGLLGPQHFGDGTRLSIL.

This clonotype is medium-sized by share. In a library made to pick up alpha chains, this beta chain is a stray read with a size that means little. V and J are TRBV20-1 and TRBJ1-4; D not certain. Trimming removed 1 base from V and 4 bases from J, with 13 bases in between. This CDR3 is built from 15 residues. The germline V gene has CDR1 DFQATT and CDR2 SNEGSKA (reference sequence). CDR3 nucleotides: TGCAGTGCTAGAGCAGGTGGTCCCGATAATGAAAAACTGTTTTTT. It translates to CSARAGGPDNEKLFF.

This clonotype appeared a few times. The size of this beta chain means little, since it is a stray read in a library made for alpha chains. The CDR3 bases are TGTGCCAGCAGCCGAAACGGACAGGGGGCGGGTAATTCACCCCTCCACTTT. Translation: CASSRNGQGAGNSPLHF. V and J are TRBV3-1 and TRBJ1-6; TRBD1 aligns across 11 bases. The CDR3 runs 17 residues. The V segment lost 4 bases and the J segment 6 bases; nucleotides outside the gene matches: 8. Looked up from germline, CDR1 is LGHDT and CDR2 is YNNKEL (reference sequence). The entire variable domain, with the rest obtained from reference TRBV3-1 and TRBJ1-6, is as follows: DTAVSQTPKYLVTQMGNDKSIKCEQNLGHDTMYWYKQDSKKFLKIMFSYNNKELIINETVPNRFSPKSPDKAHLNLHINSLELGDSAVYFCASSRNGQGAGNSPLHFGNGTRLTVT.

To note about this clonotype: With the library built for alpha chains, this beta chain is off target and its frequency is not meaningful. V is TRBV4-1 and J is TRBJ2-2, with TRBD2 matching 10 bases. The trim removed 1 base at V and 5 bases at J, leaving 7 bases unmatched. The CDR3 sequence is 17 residues long. Germline loops: CDR1 MGHRA, CDR2 YSYEKL. The CDR3 DNA follows: TGCGCCAGCAGCCAAGTTAAGTTAGCGGGAGGAACCGGGGAGCTGTTTTTT. Amino acids: CASSQVKLAGGTGELFF.

This clonotype was counted ten times or more. This beta chain came through as a stray read in a library set up for alpha chains, and its size says little. The gene calls are TRBV7-9 and TRBJ2-1; 9 bases map to TRBD2. Germline V gene lookup returns CDR1 SEHNR and CDR2 FQNEAQ (reference sequence). This CDR3 contains 15 residues. J gave up 4 bases and V 1 base, and 2 bases lay outside the gene matches. The CDR3 region is CASSLGTSVYNEQFF. In DNA, the CDR3 is TGTGCCAGCAGCTTAGGGACTAGCGTTTACAATGAGCAGTTCTTC. The full variable domain, completed using reference TRBV7-9 and TRBJ2-1, is DTGVSQNPRHKITKRGQNVTFRCDPISEHNRLYWYRQTLGQGPEFLTYFQNEAQLEKSRLLSDRFSAERPKGSFSTLEIQRTEQGDSAMYLCASSLGTSVYNEQFFGPGTRLTVL.

This clonotype occurred a few times. Because this beta chain is a stray read in a library intended to capture alpha chains, its abundance should not be given much weight. The gene calls are TRBV12-3 or TRBV12-4 and TRBJ2-3; D ambiguous. Trimming left V 7 bases short and J 5 bases short, with 7 bases between. This CDR3 contains 11 residues. CDR3 bases: TGTGCCAGCACCTGGGGAGATACGCAGTATTTT. Protein product: CASTWGDTQYF.

This clonotype is medium-sized. In a library made to pick up alpha chains, this beta chain is a stray read with a size that means little. The chain joins TRBV6-5 to TRBJ2-7; D could derive from TRBD1 or TRBD2 (6 bases each). Trimming took 2 bases from V and 7 from J, leaving 15 bases between them. The CDR3 loop spans 14 amino acids. Germline CDR1 reads MNHEY; CDR2 reads SVGAGI. CDR3 region: CASSYAGSQGEQYF. The CDR3 DNA reads TGTGCCAGCAGTTACGCCGGGAGCCAGGGGGAGCAGTACTTC.

This clonotype was recorded at least ten times. This beta chain is an off-target read within a library intended for alpha chains, so its frequency means little. The J gene is TRBJ2-7, the V gene TRBV27, with D possibly matching TRBD2 (5 bases). The CDR3 consists of 13 residues. Germline CDR1 MNHEY, CDR2 SMNVEV (reference sequence). Trimming took off 6 bases at V and 0 bases at J, with 9 bases between the two ends. The CDR3 loop reads CASSSLVSYEQYF. Here the CDR3 DNA reads TGTGCCAGCAGCTCACTAGTCTCCTACGAGCAGTACTTC.

This clonotype was detected a few times. In a library made to pick up alpha chains, this beta chain is a stray read with a size that means little. J is TRBJ1-6 and V is TRBV4-3; TRBD1 might be the D (5 bases). Trimming took 0 bases from V and 10 from J, leaving 13 bases between them. The CDR3 covers 15 residues. Germline V gives CDR1 LGHNA, CDR2 YSLEER. The CDR3 DNA reads TGCGCCAGCAGCCAAGAGTCGTTGGGGCGATCACCCCTCCACTTT. Its translation is CASSQESLGRSPLHF.

Many counts were recorded for this clonotype. Since the library was made to target alpha chains, this beta chain is a stray read and its abundance is not meaningful. The rearrangement links TRBV7-2 to TRBJ2-3; D gene unclear. V lost 3 bases to trimming and J lost 2 bases, with 3 bases between them. Germline-derived CDR1 and CDR2 are SGHTA and FQGNSA. This CDR3 spans 12 amino acids. Here the CDR3 reads CASSFFTDTQYF. The CDR3 DNA is TGTGCCAGCAGCTTCTTCACAGATACGCAGTATTTT.

Many counts were recorded for this clonotype. This beta chain is a stray sequence in a library constructed for alpha chains; its clone size is not meaningful. The rearrangement uses TRBV4-1 and TRBJ1-6; maybe TRBD1 (5 bases). The CDR3 totals 16 residues. Germline assignment: CDR1 MGHRA and CDR2 YSYEKL. Between the trimmed V and J ends, which lost 2 bases and 1 base, there was a span of 9 bases. CDR3 residues: CASSQIGGSYNSPLHF. CDR3 coding DNA: TGCGCCAGCAGCCAAATTGGGGGTTCCTATAATTCACCCCTCCACTTT.

Many counts were recorded for this clonotype. A library prepared for alpha chains yielded this beta chain as an off-target read; its size is of little meaning. The rearrangement joins TRBV13 to TRBJ2-1; 9 positions agree with TRBD2. In germline, CDR1 is PRHDT, CDR2 FYEKMQ (reference sequence). Germline trimming cut 8 bases from V and 8 bases from J; bases unmatched to any gene: 19. This CDR3 is built from 17 residues. In nucleotides, the CDR3 is TGTGCCAGCCGGGGCCTCAGCCTAGCGGGATCGGTCCATGAGCAGTTCTTC. This codes for CASRGLSLAGSVHEQFF.

This clonotype occurred many times. This beta chain was picked up by a library intended for alpha chains and is off target, so its count carries little meaning. The rearrangement joins TRBV6-5 to TRBJ1-5; D might be TRBD1 (6 bases). Between the trimmed V and J ends, which lost 2 bases and 4 bases, there was a span of 6 bases. In germline, CDR1 is MNHEY, CDR2 SVGAGI. CDR3 length: 13 amino acids. CDR3: CASSYGTNQPQHF. For the CDR3, the DNA is TGTGCCAGCAGTTACGGGACAAATCAGCCCCAGCATTTT.

This clonotype has ten or more counts. A library prepared for alpha chains yielded this beta chain as an off-target read; its size is of little meaning. The chain has TRBV6-5 and TRBJ1-5, with a weak D call TRBD1 (6 bases). With 5 bases removed from V and 3 bases from J, the gap between germline ends came to 14 bases. From germline, CDR1 is MNHEY and CDR2 SVGAGI. The CDR3 extends over 15 amino acids. CDR3 in amino acids: CASSRLGGINQPQHF. CDR3 DNA: TGTGCCAGCAGTCGTTTAGGGGGGATCAATCAGCCCCAGCATTTT.

This clonotype was recorded at least ten times. This beta chain is a stray read from a library made for alpha chains; its abundance is not meaningful. This chain connects TRBV20-1 to TRBJ1-2; D is uncertain. CDR1 DFQATT and CDR2 SNEGSKA come from the germline V gene (reference sequence). Trimming took 2 bases from V and 4 from J, leaving 8 bases between them. The length of the CDR3 is 12 residues. CDR3 sequence: CSARPSTYGYTF. The CDR3 coding sequence is TGCAGTGCTAGACCCTCGACCTATGGCTACACCTTC.

About this clonotype: In a library made to pick up alpha chains, this beta chain is a stray read with a size that means little. The gene calls are TRBV11-2 and TRBJ2-5; no reliable D call. V was shortened by 5 bases and J by 5 bases, with 9 bases between the two germline ends. In germline, CDR1 is SGHAT, CDR2 FQNNGV. This CDR3 region has 12 residues. The CDR3 spells CASSRLRETQYF. For the CDR3, the DNA is TGTGCCAGCAGCCGCCTCCGGGAGACCCAGTACTTC.

This clonotype was detected ten times or more. Within a library made for alpha chains, this beta chain is off target, and its count is uninformative. This rearrangement joins TRBV28 to TRBJ1-1; D possibly corresponds to TRBD1 (6 bases). The CDR3 consists of 15 residues. Between the trimmed V and J ends, which lost 6 bases and 2 bases, there was a span of 16 bases. Germline-derived CDR1 and CDR2 are MDHEN and SYDVKM. Here the CDR3 DNA reads TGTGCCAGCAGACGGACAGCAGGGGCAAACACTGAAGCTTTCTTT. Its translation is CASRRTAGANTEAFF.

This clonotype was seen repeatedly, ten times or more. Being off target in a library aimed at alpha chains, this beta chain has a size of little meaning. The gene calls are TRBV9 and TRBJ1-4, with D perhaps matching TRBD1 (6 bases). CDR1 and CDR2 (germline): SGDLS, YYNGEE. The CDR3 contains 15 residues. Trimming pared 4 bases from V and 5 bases from J, leaving 15 bases between. For the CDR3, the DNA is TGTGCCAGCAGCCTCAGACAGGACTCGAATGAAAAACTGTTTTTT. It encodes CASSLRQDSNEKLFF.

The table lists this clonotype with many counts. The library was designed around alpha chains, so this beta chain is a stray read whose abundance carries little weight. The gene calls are TRBV9 and TRBJ2-2; D may be TRBD2 (5 bases). V shed 0 bases and J shed 6 bases, with 12 bases lying between them. The CDR3 is 15 residues long. Germline loops: CDR1 SGDLS, CDR2 YYNGEE. The CDR3 protein is CASSVGGGQAGELFF. The CDR3 coding sequence is TGTGCCAGCAGCGTAGGAGGAGGTCAGGCCGGGGAGCTGTTTTTT.

In this sample, this clonotype turned up many times. A library made for alpha chains picked up this beta chain off target, so its size means little. This chain connects TRBV5-1 to TRBJ1-1, with 11 bases that match TRBD1. The J segment lost 0 bases and the V segment lost 5 bases, leaving 3 bases of the junction unmatched. Germline lookup yields CDR1 SGHRS and CDR2 YFSETQ. The CDR3 length is 15 residues. CDR3: CASSRTGGVNTEAFF. The CDR3 nucleotides are TGCGCCAGCAGTCGGACAGGGGGCGTGAACACTGAAGCTTTCTTT.

This clonotype was seen ten or more times. Because this beta chain is a stray read in a library intended to capture alpha chains, its abundance should not be given much weight. J is TRBJ2-5 and V is TRBV20-1; possibly TRBD1 for D (5 bases). Deletions cut 0 bases from V and 5 bases from J, with 13 bases between. The CDR3 consists of 14 residues. Germline-derived CDR1 and CDR2 are DFQATT and SNEGSKA (reference sequence). DNA for the CDR3: TGCAGTGCTAGAGATCGGCAGGGATCCGAGACCCAGTACTTC. This translates into CSARDRQGSETQYF.

This clonotype was counted many times. This beta chain turned up in a library designed for alpha chains; as an off-target read, its abundance says little. This chain connects TRBV25-1 to TRBJ1-1; tentative D call: TRBD1 (5 bases). The CDR3 contains 11 residues. With 4 bases removed from V and 8 bases from J, the gap between germline ends came to 8 bases. From germline, CDR1 is MGHDK and CDR2 SYGVNS. The CDR3 DNA sequence: TGTGCCAGCAGTGGGCGGACAGAAGCTTTCTTT. Residues: CASSGRTEAFF.

This clonotype was observed many times. The library was built for alpha chains, so this beta chain is an off-target read and its size means little. V usage is TRBV6-5 and J usage is TRBJ2-7; the match to TRBD1 covers 7 bases. There are 14 residues in the CDR3. CDR1 is MNHEY and CDR2 is SVGAGI in the germline V gene. V shed 6 bases and J 4 bases; nucleotides not matched to a gene: 9. As DNA, the CDR3 is TGTGCCAGCAGGACCCCGGGACAGCTATACGAGCAGTACTTC. The encoded protein is CASRTPGQLYEQYF.